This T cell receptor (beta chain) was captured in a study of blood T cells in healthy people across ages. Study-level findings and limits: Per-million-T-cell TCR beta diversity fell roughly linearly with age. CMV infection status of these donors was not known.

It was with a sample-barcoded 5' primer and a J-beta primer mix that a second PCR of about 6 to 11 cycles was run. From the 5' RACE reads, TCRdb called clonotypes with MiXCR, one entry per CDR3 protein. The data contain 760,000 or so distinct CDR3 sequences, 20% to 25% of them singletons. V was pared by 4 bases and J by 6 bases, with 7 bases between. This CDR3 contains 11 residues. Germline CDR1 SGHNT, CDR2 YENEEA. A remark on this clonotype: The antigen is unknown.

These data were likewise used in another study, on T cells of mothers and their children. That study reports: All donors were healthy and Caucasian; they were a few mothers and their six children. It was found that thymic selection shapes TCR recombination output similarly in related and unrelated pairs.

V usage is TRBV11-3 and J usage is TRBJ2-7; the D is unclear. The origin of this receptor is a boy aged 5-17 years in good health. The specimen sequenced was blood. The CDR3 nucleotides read TGTGCCAGCAGCTGGGGTTTCGAGCAGTACTTC. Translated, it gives CASSWGFEQYF.